This T cell receptor (beta chain) was obtained from a study of blood T cell repertoires in COVID-19. Study context: The analysed material was cDNA or gDNA that came from T cells, B-cell-depleted T cells, or PBMCs.

The germline V gene has CDR1 MDHEN and CDR2 SYDVKM. Trimming cost V 8 bases and J 0 bases, with 10 bases left between them. The CDR3 contains 14 residues. The protocol was immunoSEQ multiplex PCR, while the TCRdb copy is restricted to in-frame clones and leaves out a portion. The sample holds approximately 85,000 clones; 89% are singletons and the top ten take approximately 2.4%. The receptor's source is a man between 45 and 60 years old with acute or convalescent COVID-19. This chain links TRBV28 with TRBJ2-2; D is possibly TRBD2 (6 bases). The material sequenced was peripheral blood. The chain's CDR3 is CASAGLSNTGELFF. CDR3 nucleotides: TGTGCCAGCGCGGGACTGTCGAACACCGGGGAGCTGTTTTTT. Full variable domain (outside the CDR3, taken from reference TRBV28 and TRBJ2-2): DVKVTQSSRYLVKRTGEKVFLECVQDMDHENMFWYRQDPGLGLRLIYFSYDVKMKEKGDIPEGYSVSREKKERFSLILESASTNQTSMYLCASAGLSNTGELFFGEGSRLTVL.